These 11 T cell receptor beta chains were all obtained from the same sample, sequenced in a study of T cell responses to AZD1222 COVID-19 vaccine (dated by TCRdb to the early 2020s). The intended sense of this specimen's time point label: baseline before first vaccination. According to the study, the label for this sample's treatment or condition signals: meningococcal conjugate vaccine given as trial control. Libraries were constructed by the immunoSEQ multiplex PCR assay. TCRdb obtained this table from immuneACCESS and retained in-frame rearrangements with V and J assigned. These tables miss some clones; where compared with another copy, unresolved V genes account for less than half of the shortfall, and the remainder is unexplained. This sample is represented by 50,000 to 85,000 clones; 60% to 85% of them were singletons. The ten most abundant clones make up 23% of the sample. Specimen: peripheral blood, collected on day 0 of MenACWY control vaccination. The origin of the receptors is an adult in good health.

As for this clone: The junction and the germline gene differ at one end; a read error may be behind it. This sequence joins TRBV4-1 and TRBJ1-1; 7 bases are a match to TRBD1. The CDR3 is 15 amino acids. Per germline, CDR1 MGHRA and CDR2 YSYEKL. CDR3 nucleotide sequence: TGCGCCAGCAGCCATCCCCTAAGAGACAGGGCTCGAGTTGTATTT. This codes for CASSHPLRDRARVVF.

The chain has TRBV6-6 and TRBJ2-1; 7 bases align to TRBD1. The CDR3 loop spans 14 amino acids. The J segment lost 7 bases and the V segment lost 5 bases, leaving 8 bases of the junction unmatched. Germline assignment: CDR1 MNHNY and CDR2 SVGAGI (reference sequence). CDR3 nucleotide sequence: TGTGCCAGCAGTACGCCAGGGGGACGGAATGAGCAGTTCTTC. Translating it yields CASSTPGGRNEQFF.

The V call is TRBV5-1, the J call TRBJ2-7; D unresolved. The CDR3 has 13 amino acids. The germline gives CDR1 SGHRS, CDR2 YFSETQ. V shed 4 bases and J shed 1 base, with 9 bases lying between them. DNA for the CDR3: TGCGCCAGCAGCCCTGGACGGTCCTACGAGCAGTACTTC. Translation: CASSPGRSYEQYF.

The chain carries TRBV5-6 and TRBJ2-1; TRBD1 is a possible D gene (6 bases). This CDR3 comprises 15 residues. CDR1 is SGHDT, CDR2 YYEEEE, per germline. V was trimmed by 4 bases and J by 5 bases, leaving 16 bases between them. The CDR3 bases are TGTGCCAGCAGCCCCAGCTTGGGGGCGGACAATGAGCAGTTCTTC. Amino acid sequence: CASSPSLGADNEQFF.

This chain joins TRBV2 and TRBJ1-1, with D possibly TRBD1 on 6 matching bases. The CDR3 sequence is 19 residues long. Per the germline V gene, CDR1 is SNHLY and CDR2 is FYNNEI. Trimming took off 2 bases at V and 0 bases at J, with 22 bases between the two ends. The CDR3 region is CASSESPPWGGALNTEAFF. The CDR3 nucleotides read TGTGCCAGCAGTGAATCACCACCCTGGGGGGGGGCCCTGAACACTGAAGCTTTCTTT.

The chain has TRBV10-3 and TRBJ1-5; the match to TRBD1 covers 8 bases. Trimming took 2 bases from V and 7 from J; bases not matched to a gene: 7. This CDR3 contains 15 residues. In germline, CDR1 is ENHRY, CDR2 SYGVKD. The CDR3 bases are TGTGCCATCAGTGAGGGACAGGGATCCGGACAGCCCCAGCATTTT. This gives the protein CAISEGQGSGQPQHF.

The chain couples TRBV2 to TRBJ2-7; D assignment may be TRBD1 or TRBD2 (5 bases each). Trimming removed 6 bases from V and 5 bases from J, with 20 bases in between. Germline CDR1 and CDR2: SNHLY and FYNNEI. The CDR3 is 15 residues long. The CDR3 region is CASRPLGPGTNEQYF. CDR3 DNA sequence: TGTGCCAGCAGGCCGTTAGGTCCGGGGACGAACGAGCAGTACTTC.

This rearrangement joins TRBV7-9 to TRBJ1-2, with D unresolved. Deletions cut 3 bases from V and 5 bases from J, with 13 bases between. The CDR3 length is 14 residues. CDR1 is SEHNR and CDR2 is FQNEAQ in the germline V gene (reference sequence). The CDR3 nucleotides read TGTGCCAGCAGCTTGAAGGACGGAATATATGGCTACACCTTC. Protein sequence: CASSLKDGIYGYTF.

In DNA, the CDR3 is TGTGCCAGTACCCCGGGGACTAGGGGATACAATGAGCAGTTCTTC. This codes for CASTPGTRGYNEQFF. V and J are TRBV19 and TRBJ2-1; TRBD2 matches 8 bases. CDR3 length: 15 residues. Per germline, CDR1 LNHDA and CDR2 SQIVND (reference sequence). V gave up 7 bases and J gave up 4 bases; unmatched junction bases: 9.

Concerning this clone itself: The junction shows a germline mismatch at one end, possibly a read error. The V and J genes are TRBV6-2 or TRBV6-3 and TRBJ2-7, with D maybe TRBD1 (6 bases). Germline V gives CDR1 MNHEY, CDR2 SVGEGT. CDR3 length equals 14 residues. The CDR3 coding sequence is TGTGCCAGCAGCCGCACAGGGACCTCCCACGAGCAGTACTTC. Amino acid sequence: CASSRTGTSHEQYF.

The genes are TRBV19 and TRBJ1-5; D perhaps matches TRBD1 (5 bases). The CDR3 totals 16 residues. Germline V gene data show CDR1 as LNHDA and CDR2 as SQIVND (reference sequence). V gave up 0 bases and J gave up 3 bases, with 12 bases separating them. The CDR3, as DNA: TGTGCCAGTAGTATAGATCGAGGGGAAGTCAATCAGCCCCAGCATTTT. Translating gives CASSIDRGEVNQPQHF.